This T cell receptor beta chain stems from a study of T cells expressing NK-cell markers. Study details: Among the eight sequenced donors, seven tested HCMV-seropositive and one tested seronegative. Study-level findings and limits: The same clonotypes also predominated in the CD3+CD56-NKG2C+ fraction of several donors.

TCRdb re-called the 5' RACE reads and shows each CDR3 protein once, DNA omitted. This listing includes 300,000 to 450,000 distinct CDR3 sequences. This CDR3 region has 15 residues. CDR1 and CDR2 from the germline V gene are LGHNT and FRNRAP. Concerning this clonotype itself: Its antigen is currently unknown.

The rearrangement uses TRBV12-5 and TRBJ1-5; without DNA, the TCRdb call of TRBD1 cannot be checked. The sequence came from a man aged 18-70 years in good health. The sequencing sample was made of blood T cells: a sorted CD56 or NKG2C T cell subset, CD4+ or CD8+ T cells, or bulk PBMC T cells (not recorded which). CDR3 amino acids: CASAPTAGRNQPQHF.